These 29 T cell receptor beta chains came from one sample sequenced in a study of synovial regulatory T cells in juvenile arthritis. Assay used: immunoSEQ multiplex PCR; TCRdb lists only in-frame clones, some missing. Its listing shows 7,500 to 10,000 clones. The specimen was Treg cells from blood. Subset denoted: remaining (HLA-DR-negative) circulating blood Treg cells. The receptors come from a donor younger than 30 with juvenile idiopathic arthritis.

The chain has TRBV5-4 and TRBJ1-3. The CDR3 is 14 amino acids. Only the protein is on record. Germline V CDR1 and CDR2: SGHNT, YYREEE (reference sequence). The CDR3 loop reads CAGGGGPSGNTIYF.

The chain links TRBV6-5 to TRBJ1-2. The length of the CDR3 is 14 residues. The entry carries no DNA sequence. CDR1 is MNHEY and CDR2 is SVGAGI in the germline V gene. CDR3 sequence reads: CASSYEADVYGYTF.

V usage is TRBV4-3 and J usage is TRBJ2-1; TCRdb indicates TRBD2, and absent DNA this call remains unverified. The CDR3 sequence is 12 residues long. No DNA is given. CDR1 is LGHNA and CDR2 is YSLEER in the germline V gene. The CDR3 here is CASSQQGGEQFF.

The chain employs TRBV6-6 and TRBJ2-7; TCRdb returns TRBD2, unconfirmable since there is no DNA. The CDR3 covers 13 residues. DNA is not recorded here. In germline, CDR1 is MNHNY, CDR2 SVGAGI (reference sequence). This chain's CDR3 is CASSPRDLYEQYF.

The genes are TRBV10-3 and TRBJ1-5. Germline V gene lookup returns CDR1 ENHRY and CDR2 SYGVKD. The CDR3 contains 13 residues. No DNA was logged. This CDR3 reads CANSNYSNQPQHF.

The J gene is TRBJ1-1, the V gene TRBV14. This CDR3 spans 14 amino acids. No DNA sequence is on record. Germline V gene sequence: CDR1 SGHDN, CDR2 FVKESK. The CDR3 loop reads CASSQDSTETGAFF.

This chain joins TRBV4-3 and TRBJ1-6; the D call of TRBD1 rests on TCRdb alone, since no DNA is present to check it. Germline V CDR1 and CDR2: LGHNA, YSLEER. The CDR3 has 14 residues. No DNA accompanies this entry. This chain's CDR3 is CASSHGDRGSPLHF.

The rearrangement joins TRBV19 to TRBJ2-5; lacking DNA, the TRBD1 call made by TCRdb goes unchecked. This CDR3 is 13 amino acids long. No DNA sequence is on record. In germline, CDR1 is LNHDA, CDR2 SQIVND (reference sequence). CDR3 in amino acids: CASSSGQQETQYF. Using reference TRBV19 and TRBJ2-5 for the parts outside the CDR3, the full variable domain is DGGITQSPKYLFRKEGQNVTLSCEQNLNHDAMYWYRQDPGQGLRLIYYSQIVNDFQKGDIAEGYSVSREKKESFPLTVTSAQKNPTAFYLCASSSGQQETQYFGPGTRLLVL.

The V call is TRBV27, the J call TRBJ1-2. Germline V gene data show CDR1 as MNHEY and CDR2 as SMNVEV (reference sequence). The CDR3 length is 13 residues. No DNA accompanies this entry. CDR3: CASSNGSSYGYTF.

CDR3 region: CASSRQISNQPQHF. The chain employs TRBV6-6 and TRBJ1-5; the D call of TRBD1 rests on TCRdb alone, since no DNA is present to check it. Germline V gene lookup returns CDR1 MNHNY and CDR2 SVGAGI (reference sequence). The CDR3 contains 14 residues. DNA for this receptor is not on file.

The J gene is TRBJ1-3, the V gene TRBV9. The CDR3 covers 12 residues. No DNA is given. Germline CDR1 reads SGDLS; CDR2 reads YYNGEE. This CDR3 is CASSVYGNTIYF.

The chain employs TRBV5-5 and TRBJ1-1. This CDR3 comprises 15 residues. DNA was not recorded. Germline CDR1 is SGHKS and CDR2 is YYEKEE (reference sequence). CDR3 amino acids: CASSLAGGVNTEAFF.

The CDR3 here is CASKMAGPYEQYF. The chain uses TRBV19 and TRBJ2-7; TCRdb proposes TRBD1, but this gene call is untestable without DNA. From germline, CDR1 is LNHDA and CDR2 SQIVND (reference sequence). The CDR3 totals 13 residues. No DNA was logged.

By frequency, this clone is medium-sized. V and J are TRBV4-1 and TRBJ2-3; the D call from TCRdb, TRBD2, cannot be confirmed without DNA. CDR1 MGHRA and CDR2 YSYEKL come from the germline V gene. The CDR3 extends over 14 amino acids. DNA was not recorded. The chain's CDR3 is CASSPGTSTDTQYF.

The J gene is TRBJ2-3, the V gene TRBV4-3; TCRdb's D gene call, TRBD2, goes unchecked for lack of DNA. The V gene's germline CDR1 is LGHNA and CDR2 YSLEER. CDR3 length equals 17 residues. No coding sequence is recorded. The CDR3 spells CASSSFRTSGAPDTQYF.

The chain uses TRBV4-1 and TRBJ1-3; no DNA is available, so the TRBD1 call from TCRdb remains unchecked. The CDR3 runs to 18 residues. Only the protein sequence is given. Germline V CDR1 and CDR2: MGHRA, YSYEKL. CDR3 in amino acids: CASSQGEPRQGSGNTIYF.

V usage is TRBV6-4 and J usage is TRBJ1-1; TCRdb names TRBD1, which stays unverified in the absence of DNA. This CDR3 comprises 13 residues. No DNA is listed. Germline loops: CDR1 MRHNA, CDR2 SNTAGT. This CDR3 is CASSYRGNTEAFF.

This chain uses TRBV7-9 with TRBJ1-4. Looked up from germline, CDR1 is SEHNR and CDR2 is FQNEAQ (reference sequence). This CDR3 is built from 17 residues. No DNA sequence was recorded. CDR3 region: CASSLEDHSATNEKLFF.

V and J are TRBV7-9 and TRBJ2-6; TCRdb lists TRBD1, though no DNA is available to test this call. This CDR3 contains 18 residues. No DNA appears here. The germline V gene has CDR1 SEHNR and CDR2 FQNEAQ (reference sequence). The CDR3 spells CASSDAWGQGSGANVLTF.

The chain recombines TRBV18 with TRBJ2-1; as DNA is missing, the TRBD2 call by TCRdb cannot be tested. Germline-derived CDR1 and CDR2 are KGHSH and LQKENI. The CDR3 covers 16 residues. No DNA has been recorded. The CDR3 here is CASSRIGGEFNHEQFF.

The chain employs TRBV5-8 and TRBJ1-1. Germline V gene data show CDR1 as SGHTS and CDR2 as YDEGEE. This CDR3 region has 14 residues. DNA was not recorded. The CDR3 sequence is CASSQGPRRTEAFF.

V is TRBV10-3 and J is TRBJ1-6; TCRdb indicates TRBD1, and absent DNA this call remains unverified. The CDR3 is 15 amino acids. No coding sequence is recorded. Germline V gene data show CDR1 as ENHRY and CDR2 as SYGVKD. The CDR3: CAISEQGSYNSPLHF.

The chain is built from TRBV18 and TRBJ1-1; TCRdb designates TRBD1, a call that cannot be tested without DNA. The CDR3 extends over 17 amino acids. No DNA sequence is on record. Germline V gene lookup returns CDR1 KGHSH and CDR2 LQKENI. This CDR3 reads CASSPPAGQGRNTEAFF.

The V call is TRBV4-1, the J call TRBJ1-3. The germline V gene has CDR1 MGHRA and CDR2 YSYEKL. CDR3 length: 16 amino acids. The nucleotide record is missing. This CDR3 is CASSQAFKLSGNTIYF.

The chain combines TRBV6-6 with TRBJ2-2; TCRdb lists TRBD1, though no DNA is available to test this call. The CDR3 is 14 residues long. No nucleotide data were recorded. Germline V gene sequence: CDR1 MNHNY, CDR2 SVGAGI (reference sequence). This CDR3 reads CASSLGQGARELFF.

This chain links TRBV4-3 with TRBJ1-5; there is no DNA to check the TCRdb D call of TRBD1. Germline assignment: CDR1 LGHNA and CDR2 YSLEER. This CDR3 is built from 14 residues. No nucleotide data were recorded. CDR3: CASSQVTGVQPQHF.

The chain links TRBV5-6 to TRBJ2-3; TCRdb gives TRBD1 as the D gene, but with no DNA this cannot be confirmed. This CDR3 has 14 residues. The DNA sequence is not available. The germline gives CDR1 SGHDT, CDR2 YYEEEE. CDR3 sequence reads: CASSYRGRTDTQYF. Supplemented by reference TRBV5-6 and TRBJ2-3, the full variable domain reads DAGVTQSPTHLIKTRGQQVTLRCSPKSGHDTVSWYQQALGQGPQFIFQYYEEEERQRGNFPDRFSGHQFPNYSSELNVNALLLGDSALYLCASSYRGRTDTQYFGPGTRLTVL.

This rearrangement joins TRBV5-1 to TRBJ2-7; without DNA, the TCRdb call of TRBD1 cannot be checked. The CDR3 contains 14 residues. No coding sequence is recorded. Germline CDR1 is SGHRS and CDR2 is YFSETQ. This CDR3 reads CASSLDTGSYEQYF.

The chain recombines TRBV2 with TRBJ1-6. The CDR3 spans 16 residues. No coding sequence is recorded. The germline gives CDR1 SNHLY, CDR2 FYNNEI. CDR3 residues: CASSDSDGPVGSPLHF.